The T cell receptor beta chain described here comes from a study of response to subunit inactivated influenza vaccine. V lost 10 bases to trimming and J lost 4 bases; unmatched junction nucleotides: 7. Germline V CDR1 and CDR2: ENHRY, SYGVKD. This CDR3 has 14 residues. TCRdb ran MiXCR on the RT-PCR reads and lists one entry per CDR3 protein. The sample includes hundreds of thousands of distinct CDR3 sequences, approximately 14% seen only once; the top ten take 11%. The starting material was PBMCs from blood, obtained approximately 13 days after vaccination. The sequence came from a man in his fifties who received an inactivated influenza vaccine. The chain employs TRBV10-3 and TRBJ2-2; 9 nucleotides line up with TRBD1. The CDR3 here is CASTGGDSTGELFF. In DNA, the CDR3 is TGTGCCAGTACAGGGGGCGATAGCACCGGGGAGCTGTTTTTT.